The T cell receptor (beta chain) under discussion was sequenced for a study of blood T cell repertoires in COVID-19. Overall study context: Sources were T cells, B-cell-depleted T cells, or PBMCs; the material itself was cDNA or gDNA.

The CDR3 is 14 residues long. Germline values: CDR1 MDHEN, CDR2 SYDVKM. The germline V and J ends were trimmed by 4 bases and 4 bases, with 13 bases remaining between them. Authors' processing steps: Researchers report that nucleated cell counts were estimated from reference gene primer amplification. Clones were sequenced by immunoSEQ multiplex PCR, and TCRdb holds only the in-frame ones, with some missing. V and J calls and clone size come straight from that table; D and trimming were deduced from the DNA. The sample lists fewer than 300,000 clones, 83% occurring once. V gene TRBV28 combines with J gene TRBJ1-2; D may be TRBD1 (6 bases). The sequencing sample was made of peripheral blood. This TCR derives from a woman aged 45-59 years who had recovered from COVID-19. The CDR3 here is CASSSQGRVYGYTF. Written as DNA, the CDR3 is TGTGCCAGCAGTTCTCAGGGGCGCGTCTATGGCTACACCTTC.